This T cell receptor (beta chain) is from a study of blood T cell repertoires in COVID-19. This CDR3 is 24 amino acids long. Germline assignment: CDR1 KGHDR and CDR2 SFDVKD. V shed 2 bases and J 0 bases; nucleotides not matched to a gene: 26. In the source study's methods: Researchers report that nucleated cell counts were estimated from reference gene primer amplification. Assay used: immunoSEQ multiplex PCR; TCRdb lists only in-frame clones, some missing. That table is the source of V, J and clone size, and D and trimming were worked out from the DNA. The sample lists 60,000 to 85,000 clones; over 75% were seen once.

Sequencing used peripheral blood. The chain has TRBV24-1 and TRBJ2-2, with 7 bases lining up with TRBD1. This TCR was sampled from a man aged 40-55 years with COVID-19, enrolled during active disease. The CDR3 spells CATSDSGPSGCSRRDRANTGELFF. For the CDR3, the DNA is TGTGCCACCAGTGATTCCGGTCCCTCGGGATGTTCTCGTCGGGACAGAGCGAACACCGGGGAGCTGTTTTTT.